This is a list of T cell receptor beta chains from one sample in a study of T cells after yellow fever vaccination. TCRdb reprocessed the 5' RACE reads via MiXCR and lists one record per CDR3 protein. This sample carries roughly 240,000 distinct CDR3 sequences, approximately 6.3% of them seen once, and the ten largest clones take roughly 1%. Here the sequenced sample was CD4+ T cells sorted from PBMCs, taken on the day of the yellow fever booster vaccination. The source is a man aged 25 to 40 who received the YFV17D yellow fever vaccine. Each CDR3 is given with its conserved first and last residue. The D gene is left open where the match is weak. A clone size is listed for some rows: how often the clone was seen (once, few, many), or a class if it is expanded.

>TRBV29-1|-|TRBJ2-5|-
CSAHRVDRGGVF
TGCAGCGCCCACCGCGTAGACAGGGGAGGGGTGTTC
>TRBV14|-|TRBJ2-5|-
CASSQSPRSDQYF
TGTGCCAGCAGCCAAAGCCCCAGGAGTGACCAGTACTTC
>TRBV7-2|-|TRBJ2-1|few
CASSLSRDAWRNEQFF
TGTGCCAGCAGCCTGTCCCGGGACGCATGGCGCAATGAGCAGTTCTTC
>TRBV6-5|TRBD2|TRBJ2-2|many
CASSYSSPAGGGGELFF
TGTGCCAGCAGTTACTCGAGTCCGGCGGGAGGGGGCGGGGAGCTGTTTTTT
>TRBV12-3/TRBV12-4|-|TRBJ2-7|many
CASRTGAGEYEQYF
TGTGCCAGCAGGACCGGGGCAGGGGAGTACGAGCAGTACTTC
>TRBV25-1|-|TRBJ2-5|many
CASSESSAQQETQYF
TGTGCCAGCAGTGAATCTTCGGCACAGCAAGAGACCCAGTACTTC
>TRBV18|-|TRBJ2-1|many
CASSPSWLAEYNEQFF
TGTGCCAGCTCACCAAGTTGGTTAGCAGAATACAATGAGCAGTTCTTC
>TRBV5-1|-|TRBJ2-7|-
CASTTNGLTYEQYF
TGCGCCAGCACCACGAACGGCCTAACTTACGAGCAGTACTTC
>TRBV18|-|TRBJ1-1|many
CASSQGNTEAFF
TGTGCCAGCTCACAGGGGAACACTGAAGCTTTCTTT
>TRBV5-1|-|TRBJ2-3|many
CASSLEGRADTQYF
TGCGCCAGCAGCTTGGAAGGCAGGGCAGATACGCAGTATTTT
>TRBV6-5|TRBD1|TRBJ2-7|few
CASSYTRTGEFTEQYF
TGTGCCAGCAGTTACACCCGGACAGGGGAATTCACCGAGCAGTACTTC
>TRBV20-1|TRBD2|TRBJ2-1|few
CSASRPTSGSYNEQFF
TGCAGTGCTAGCCGTCCGACTAGCGGTAGTTACAATGAGCAGTTCTTC
>TRBV5-1|TRBD1|TRBJ2-5|-
CASSFTGAPETQYF
TGCGCCAGCAGCTTTACAGGGGCGCCCGAGACCCAGTACTTC
>TRBV20-1|-|TRBJ2-3|-
CSARDQGLATDTQYF
TGCAGTGCTAGAGACCAGGGACTCGCGACAGATACGCAGTATTTT
>TRBV27|TRBD2|TRBJ2-7|-
CASSFLLSGRPHEQYF
TGTGCCAGCAGTTTCCTCCTCAGCGGGAGACCCCACGAGCAGTACTTC
>TRBV20-1|-|TRBJ2-5|-
CSAPGVRETQYF
TGCAGTGCCCCTGGGGTTAGGGAGACCCAGTACTTC
>TRBV12-3/TRBV12-4|-|TRBJ2-5|-
CASSRTHSETQYF
TGTGCCAGCAGTCGGACTCACTCCGAGACCCAGTACTTC
>TRBV28|-|TRBJ2-2|-
CASNRRNTGELFF
TGTGCCAGCAACAGAAGGAACACCGGGGAGCTGTTTTTT
>TRBV20-1|TRBD2|TRBJ2-3|-
CSARSPSGSTDTQYF
TGCAGTGCCAGGAGCCCTAGCGGGAGCACAGATACGCAGTATTTT
>TRBV29-1|TRBD1|TRBJ2-7|many
CSAVTGFASYEQYF
TGCAGCGCTGTGACAGGGTTCGCATCCTACGAGCAGTACTTC
>TRBV7-2|-|TRBJ1-5|-
CASSLRRSSNQPQHF
TGTGCCAGCAGCTTACGACGGAGTAGCAATCAGCCCCAGCATTTT
>TRBV7-9|-|TRBJ1-1|-
CASSLDGGFTEAFF
TGTGCCAGCAGCTTAGATGGCGGGTTCACTGAAGCTTTCTTT
>TRBV9|-|TRBJ2-3|few
CASSSRRGPDTQYF
TGTGCCAGCAGCTCGAGGAGGGGGCCAGATACGCAGTATTTT
>TRBV12-3/TRBV12-4|-|TRBJ1-1|many
CASSFLRNIAFF
TGTGCCAGCAGTTTTTTGCGGAATATAGCTTTCTTT
>TRBV5-1|TRBD2|TRBJ2-6|-
CASSMGLAGGRGANVLTF
TGCGCCAGCAGCATGGGACTAGCGGGAGGGCGAGGGGCCAACGTCCTGACTTTC
>TRBV29-1|-|TRBJ1-1|many
CSVGRGGTGSMNTEAFF
TGCAGCGTCGGTCGGGGGGGGACGGGGTCCATGAACACTGAAGCTTTCTTT
>TRBV6-5|TRBD2|TRBJ2-1|-
CASSYISTSGYNEQFF
TGTGCCAGCAGTTACATTTCGACTAGCGGCTACAATGAGCAGTTCTTC
>TRBV12-3/TRBV12-4|TRBD1|TRBJ1-1|-
CASSPSRGGTEAFF
TGTGCCAGCAGTCCAAGCAGGGGGGGGACTGAAGCTTTCTTT
>TRBV10-3|-|TRBJ2-3|-
CAISAAAEGFTDTQYF
TGTGCCATCAGTGCGGCAGCGGAAGGATTCACAGATACGCAGTATTTT
>TRBV29-1|-|TRBJ2-5|few
CSVELGSETQYF
TGCAGCGTTGAATTAGGATCGGAGACCCAGTACTTC
>TRBV10-3|-|TRBJ1-5|many
CAIKGDRSNQPQHF
TGTGCCATCAAGGGGGACCGGAGCAATCAGCCCCAGCATTTT
>TRBV20-1|-|TRBJ2-1|many
CSVGDRTYNEQFF
TGCAGTGTAGGTGACAGGACCTACAATGAGCAGTTCTTC
>TRBV11-1|-|TRBJ1-4|-
CASSPGQWGEKLFF
TGTGCCAGCAGCCCCGGACAGTGGGGTGAAAAACTGTTTTTT
>TRBV6-2/TRBV6-3|-|TRBJ2-1|many
CASRGGGGNYNEQFF
TGTGCCAGCAGGGGAGGGGGCGGCAACTACAATGAGCAGTTCTTC
>TRBV7-9|TRBD2|TRBJ2-1|-
CASSLGSGSIYNEQFF
TGTGCCAGCAGCTTAGGGAGCGGGAGCATATACAATGAGCAGTTCTTC
>TRBV15|TRBD1|TRBJ2-7|few
CATSRGQGGYEQYF
TGTGCCACCAGCAGAGGACAGGGTGGCTACGAGCAGTACTTC
>TRBV7-8|-|TRBJ2-1|many
CASSLVGWSREQFF
TGTGCCAGCAGCTTAGTCGGGTGGTCTAGAGAGCAGTTCTTC
>TRBV6-1|-|TRBJ2-7|few
CASSEPPRTYEQYF
TGTGCCAGCAGTGAACCCCCCAGAACATACGAGCAGTACTTC
>TRBV9|-|TRBJ2-1|many
CASSVGPTSSYNEQFF
TGTGCCAGCAGCGTAGGGCCGACTAGCTCCTACAATGAGCAGTTCTTC
>TRBV30|-|TRBJ2-7|few
CACERSYEQYF
TGTGCCTGTGAGCGGAGCTACGAGCAGTACTTC
>TRBV9|-|TRBJ2-5|many
CASSVSGQETQYF
TGTGCCAGCAGCGTATCTGGCCAAGAGACCCAGTACTTC
>TRBV19|-|TRBJ2-1|-
CASSWGLAAEQFF
TGTGCCAGTAGTTGGGGGCTGGCGGCCGAGCAGTTCTTC
>TRBV11-2|-|TRBJ2-1|-
CASSLVSRSIDEQFF
TGTGCCAGCAGCTTAGTGTCGCGGTCCATCGATGAGCAGTTCTTC